The 11 T cell receptor beta chains below all came from one sample that was sequenced in a study of blood T cells in healthy people across ages. A second PCR of roughly 7 to 11 cycles used a sample-barcoded 5' primer and a J-beta primer mix. Each CDR3 protein is one row after TCRdb ran MiXCR on the 5' RACE reads. The sample carries about 1.1 million distinct CDR3 sequences, roughly two fifths recorded once. Sequencing was done on a sample of blood. These receptors originate from a man younger than 35 in good health.

The chain has TRBV5-1 and TRBJ1-3, with unresolved D. The CDR3 covers 16 residues. V was trimmed by 0 bases and J by 0 bases, leaving 10 bases between them. Germline CDR1 reads SGHRS; CDR2 reads YFSETQ. The CDR3 bases are TGCGCCAGCAGCTTGGACTCGCCCTTCTCTGGAAACACCATATATTTT. It is translated as CASSLDSPFSGNTIYF.

The gene calls are TRBV4-3 and TRBJ1-2, with 8 bases lining up with TRBD1. CDR3 length: 19 residues. Germline loops: CDR1 LGHNA, CDR2 YSLEER. Unmatched junction bases numbered 18, after V lost 0 bases and J lost 6 bases. The CDR3 sequence is CASSQDGQGTGTALNGYTF. The CDR3 region has the DNA TGCGCCAGCAGCCAAGACGGACAGGGAACAGGGACGGCCCTTAATGGCTACACCTTC.

CDR3 DNA: TGCGCCAGCAGCCAAGATCGGTCTGGACTAGCCCCCTTCAATGAGCAGTTCTTC. This translates into CASSQDRSGLAPFNEQFF. The chain is built from TRBV4-3 and TRBJ2-1, with 8 bases lining up with TRBD2. The CDR3 is 18 amino acids. Losses at the gene ends were 0 bases for V and 6 bases for J; bases not matched to a gene: 13. Germline assignment: CDR1 LGHNA and CDR2 YSLEER.

This rearrangement joins TRBV6-6 to TRBJ2-3; 9 nucleotides align to TRBD1. The germline gives CDR1 MNHNY, CDR2 SVGAGI (reference sequence). This CDR3 region has 15 residues. The V and J ends lost 6 bases and 5 bases, in that order; junction bases with no gene match: 9. As DNA, the CDR3 is TGTGCCAGCAGACGGGGACAGGGCCCCCGAGATACGCAGTATTTT. It encodes CASRRGQGPRDTQYF.

The chain employs TRBV7-2 and TRBJ2-5; TRBD2 agrees at 8 bases. The CDR3 covers 14 residues. V shed 6 bases and J 0 bases; nucleotides not matched to a gene: 3. CDR1 and CDR2 (germline): SGHTA, FQGNSA. The CDR3 spells CASSYSGDQETQYF. CDR3 sequence (DNA): TGTGCCAGCAGTTATAGCGGGGACCAAGAGACCCAGTACTTC.

In this sample, this clonotype turned up a few times. The J gene is TRBJ1-2, the V gene TRBV6-5; 7 nucleotides match TRBD1. The trim removed 0 bases at V and 1 base at J, leaving 5 bases unmatched. This CDR3 region has 16 residues. Germline V gives CDR1 MNHEY, CDR2 SVGAGI. CDR3 coding DNA: TGTGCCAGCAGTTACTCGAGCAGGGGGTATAACTATGGCTACACCTTC. Translation: CASSYSSRGYNYGYTF.

J is TRBJ1-5 and V is TRBV7-2; D is undetermined. The CDR3 contains 15 residues. Germline assignment: CDR1 SGHTA and CDR2 FQGNSA. Trimming cost V 4 bases and J 0 bases, with 10 bases left between them. CDR3 sequence: CASSSAGNSNQPQHF. CDR3 DNA sequence: TGTGCCAGCAGCTCGGCGGGGAATAGCAATCAGCCCCAGCATTTT. The whole variable domain, remainder taken from reference TRBV7-2 and TRBJ1-5, is GAGVSQSPSNKVTEKGKDVELRCDPISGHTALYWYRQSLGQGLEFLIYFQGNSAPDKSGLPSDRFSAERTGGSVSTLTIQRTQQEDSAVYLCASSSAGNSNQPQHFGDGTRLSIL.

This clonotype was counted only a few times. CDR3 nucleotides: TGCGCCAGCAGCCAATTCTTCTCAGGGGCCAACGAGCAGTACTTC. This translates into CASSQFFSGANEQYF. The J gene is TRBJ2-7, the V gene TRBV4-1; a possible D gene is TRBD1 (6 bases). The CDR3 runs to 15 residues. Germline assignment: CDR1 MGHRA and CDR2 YSYEKL. The V gene lost 2 bases and the J gene lost 5 bases, with 16 bases spanning the gap.

This clonotype was recorded many times. The chain links TRBV3-1 to TRBJ2-3; D is unresolved. The CDR3 covers 13 residues. The germline V gene has CDR1 LGHDT and CDR2 YNNKEL (reference sequence). The germline V and J ends were trimmed by 0 bases and 4 bases, with 5 bases remaining between them. CDR3 residues: CASSQDGPDTQYF. For the CDR3, the DNA is TGTGCCAGCAGCCAAGACGGGCCAGATACGCAGTATTTT.

The rearrangement joins TRBV4-1 to TRBJ2-3, with D unclear. There are 17 residues in the CDR3. V was clipped by 0 bases and J by 2 bases, with 15 bases between them. The germline V gene encodes CDR1 MGHRA and CDR2 YSYEKL. As DNA, the CDR3 is TGCGCCAGCAGCCAAGATCCCCGACAACGAACCACAGATACGCAGTATTTT. Its protein is CASSQDPRQRTTDTQYF.

The DNA for the CDR3 is TGCGCCAGCAGCCAAGGTCCAGCGGGGGGCTACAATGAGCAGTACTTC. The encoded protein is CASSQGPAGGYNEQYF. The V call is TRBV4-3, the J call TRBJ2-5, with 9 bases identical to TRBD2. The junction had 14 bases not matched to a gene; V was cut back by 1 base and J by 11 bases. CDR3 length equals 16 residues. Germline CDR1 reads LGHNA; CDR2 reads YSLEER.